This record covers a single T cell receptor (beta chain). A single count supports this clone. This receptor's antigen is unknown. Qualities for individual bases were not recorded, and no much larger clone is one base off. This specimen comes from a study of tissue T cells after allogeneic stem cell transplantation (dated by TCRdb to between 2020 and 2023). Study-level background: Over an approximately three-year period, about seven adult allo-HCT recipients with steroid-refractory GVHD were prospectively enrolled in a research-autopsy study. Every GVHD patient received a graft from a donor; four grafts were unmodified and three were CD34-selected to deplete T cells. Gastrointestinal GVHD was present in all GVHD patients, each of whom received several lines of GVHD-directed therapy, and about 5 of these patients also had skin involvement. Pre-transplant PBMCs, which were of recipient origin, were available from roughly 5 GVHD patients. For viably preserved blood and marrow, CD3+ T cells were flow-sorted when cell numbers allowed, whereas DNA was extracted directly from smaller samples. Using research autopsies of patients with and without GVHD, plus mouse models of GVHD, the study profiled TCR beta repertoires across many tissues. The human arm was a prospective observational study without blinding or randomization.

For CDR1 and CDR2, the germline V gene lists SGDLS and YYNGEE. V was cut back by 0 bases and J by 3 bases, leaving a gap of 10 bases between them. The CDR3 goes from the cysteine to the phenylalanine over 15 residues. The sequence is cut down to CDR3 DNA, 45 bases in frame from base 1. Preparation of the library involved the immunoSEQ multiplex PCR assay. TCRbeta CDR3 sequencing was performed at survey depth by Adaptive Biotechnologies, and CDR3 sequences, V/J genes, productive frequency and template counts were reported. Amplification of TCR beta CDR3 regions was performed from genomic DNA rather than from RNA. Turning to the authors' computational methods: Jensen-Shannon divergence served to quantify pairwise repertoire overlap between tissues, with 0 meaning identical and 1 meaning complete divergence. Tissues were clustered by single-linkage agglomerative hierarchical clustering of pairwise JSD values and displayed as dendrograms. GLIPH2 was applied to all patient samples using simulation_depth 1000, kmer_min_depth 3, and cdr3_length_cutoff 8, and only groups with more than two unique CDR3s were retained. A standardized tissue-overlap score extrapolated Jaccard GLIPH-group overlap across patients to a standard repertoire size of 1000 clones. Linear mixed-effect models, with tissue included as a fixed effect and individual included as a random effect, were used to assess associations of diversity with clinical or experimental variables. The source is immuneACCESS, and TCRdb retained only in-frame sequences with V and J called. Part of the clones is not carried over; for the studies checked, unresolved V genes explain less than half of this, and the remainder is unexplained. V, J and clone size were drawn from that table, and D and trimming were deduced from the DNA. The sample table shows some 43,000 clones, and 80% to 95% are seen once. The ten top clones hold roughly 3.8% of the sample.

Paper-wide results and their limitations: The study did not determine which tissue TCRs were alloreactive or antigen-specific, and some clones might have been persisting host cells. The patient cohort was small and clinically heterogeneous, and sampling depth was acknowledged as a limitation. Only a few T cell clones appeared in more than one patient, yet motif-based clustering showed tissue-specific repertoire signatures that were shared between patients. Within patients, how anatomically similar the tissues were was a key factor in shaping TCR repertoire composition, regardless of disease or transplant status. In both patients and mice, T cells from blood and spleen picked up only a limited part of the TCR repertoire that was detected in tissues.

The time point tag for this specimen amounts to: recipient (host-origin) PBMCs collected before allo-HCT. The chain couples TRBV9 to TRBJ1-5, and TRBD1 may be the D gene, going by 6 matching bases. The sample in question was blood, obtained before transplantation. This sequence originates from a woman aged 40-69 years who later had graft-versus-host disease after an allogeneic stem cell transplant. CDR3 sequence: CASSVDGGNNQPQHF. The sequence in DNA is TGTGCCAGCAGCGTAGACGGGGGCAACAATCAGCCCCAGCATTTT.